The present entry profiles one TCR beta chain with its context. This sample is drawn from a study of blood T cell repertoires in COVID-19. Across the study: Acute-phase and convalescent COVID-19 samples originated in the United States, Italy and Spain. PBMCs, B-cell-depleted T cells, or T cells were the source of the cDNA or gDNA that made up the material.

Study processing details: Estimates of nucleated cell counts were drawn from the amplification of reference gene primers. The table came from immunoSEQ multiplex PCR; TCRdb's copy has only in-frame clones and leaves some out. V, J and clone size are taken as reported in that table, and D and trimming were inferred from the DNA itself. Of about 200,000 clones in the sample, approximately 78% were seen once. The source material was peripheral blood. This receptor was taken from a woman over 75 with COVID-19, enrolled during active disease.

CDR3 coding DNA: TGTGCCAGCAGCGACCGGGTGGACAGGGTCTATGGCTACACCTTC. Its translation is CASSDRVDRVYGYTF. The chain employs TRBV27 and TRBJ1-2; the match to TRBD1 covers 8 bases. Trimming cost V 6 bases and J 4 bases; bases outside gene matches: 10. Germline CDR1 and CDR2: MNHEY and SMNVEV (reference sequence). This CDR3 is 15 amino acids long.